Below are 10 T cell receptor beta chains sequenced from a single sample in a study of cytomegalovirus exposure and HLA in healthy donors. The PCR made use of 60 Vbeta and 13 Jbeta primers. Clones were sequenced by immunoSEQ multiplex PCR, and TCRdb holds only the in-frame ones, with some missing. The sample lists 150,000 or so clones; about three quarters were seen once. Sequences were obtained from PBMCs. These receptors all stem from a woman aged 35 to 49 in good health and CMV-seronegative.

The chain joins TRBV5-4 to TRBJ2-3; 8 bases line up with TRBD2. The CDR3 has 14 amino acids. V was clipped by 1 base and J by 5 bases; unmatched bases: 3. Germline-derived CDR1 and CDR2 are SGHNT and YYREEE (reference sequence). The CDR3 DNA sequence: TGTGCCAGCAGCTTGCGGGGGGGCCGAGATACGCAGTATTTT. This gives the protein CASSLRGGRDTQYF. The variable domain in full, completed from reference TRBV5-4 and TRBJ2-3, reads ETGVTQSPTHLIKTRGQQVTLRCSSQSGHNTVSWYQQALGQGPQFIFQYYREEENGRGNFPPRFSGLQFPNYSSELNVNALELDDSALYLCASSLRGGRDTQYFGPGTRLTVL.

The chain links TRBV28 to TRBJ2-3; a weak D match, TRBD1 (5 bases). V gave up 3 bases and J gave up 0 bases, with 10 bases separating them. The CDR3 contains 15 residues. Germline CDR1 MDHEN, CDR2 SYDVKM. The chain's CDR3 is CASSFQGFSTDTQYF. The CDR3 DNA reads TGTGCCAGCAGTTTCCAGGGCTTTAGCACAGATACGCAGTATTTT. Variable domain in full (rest from reference TRBV28 and TRBJ2-3): DVKVTQSSRYLVKRTGEKVFLECVQDMDHENMFWYRQDPGLGLRLIYFSYDVKMKEKGDIPEGYSVSREKKERFSLILESASTNQTSMYLCASSFQGFSTDTQYFGPGTRLTVL.

The chain carries TRBV5-1 and TRBJ1-1, with D tentatively TRBD1 (6 bases). V shed 4 bases and J shed 3 bases, with 13 bases lying between them. The CDR3 is 14 residues long. The V gene's germline CDR1 is SGHRS and CDR2 YFSETQ. Here the CDR3 DNA reads TGCGCCAGCAGCCGGGGGGCGGGTGACACTGAAGCTTTCTTT. Amino acid sequence: CASSRGAGDTEAFF.

The rearrangement uses TRBV9 and TRBJ2-7; TRBD1 agrees at 10 bases. This CDR3 spans 13 amino acids. With 4 bases clipped from V and 6 bases from J, the junction kept 4 bases outside the gene matches. Germline CDR1 and CDR2: SGDLS and YYNGEE. CDR3 sequence (DNA): TGTGCCAGCAGCTTCGACAGGGGGCGCGAGCAGTACTTC. This codes for CASSFDRGREQYF.

The table lists this clone with a few counts. The DNA of the CDR3 is TGTGCCAGTTTTCCGGGACAGGGACAACCCAGGAGCACTGAAGCTTTCTTT. Translating it yields CASFPGQGQPRSTEAFF. The chain recombines TRBV19 with TRBJ1-1, with 9 nucleotides matching TRBD1. This CDR3 has 17 amino acids. Germline values: CDR1 LNHDA, CDR2 SQIVND (reference sequence). V trimming: 8 bases; J trimming: 4 bases; junction bases outside the gene matches: 17.

This chain joins TRBV6-6 and TRBJ2-3; D remains ambiguous. V was cut by 2 bases and J by 1 base, with 10 bases left in between. The CDR3 is 15 residues long. Germline V lookup: CDR1 MNHNY, CDR2 SVGAGI (reference sequence). In DNA form, the CDR3 reads TGTGCCAGCAGTTACCCCGAGGATCGCACAGATACGCAGTATTTT. Amino acid sequence: CASSYPEDRTDTQYF.

V gene TRBV2 combines with J gene TRBJ1-2, with 10 positions matching TRBD1. The germline CDR1 and CDR2 sequences are SNHLY and FYNNEI. The CDR3 totals 17 residues. V gave up 2 bases and J gave up 8 bases; unmatched junction bases: 14. CDR3 sequence reads: CASSEPRAGTGVRGYTF. CDR3 DNA: TGTGCCAGCAGTGAACCACGTGCCGGGACAGGGGTGCGCGGCTACACCTTC.

The J gene is TRBJ2-7, the V gene TRBV20-1, with a tentative D call TRBD1 (6 bases). Trimming shortened V by 2 bases and J by 6 bases, and 8 bases separated the two germline ends. CDR1 and CDR2 (germline): DFQATT, SNEGSKA (reference sequence). The CDR3 runs 11 residues. In nucleotides, the CDR3 is TGCAGTGCTAGATACAGGGCCGAGCAGTACTTC. Its translation is CSARYRAEQYF.

The chain employs TRBV5-5 and TRBJ2-7; 8 bases agree with TRBD1. Germline V lookup: CDR1 SGHKS, CDR2 YYEKEE (reference sequence). The CDR3 is made up of 15 amino acids. Germline trimming cut 2 bases from V and 3 bases from J; bases unmatched to any gene: 7. The CDR3 DNA sequence: TGTGCCAGCAGCTTTGGGCCGGGACAGGTCTACGAGCAGTACTTC. It encodes CASSFGPGQVYEQYF.

V is TRBV18 and J is TRBJ1-3; 10 bases agree with TRBD1. Germline CDR1 reads KGHSH; CDR2 reads LQKENI. The ends lost 6 bases at V and 0 bases at J; junction bases unmatched: 2. The CDR3 loop spans 15 amino acids. The CDR3 nucleotides are TGTGCCAGCTCGGACAGGGGGGACTCTGGAAACACCATATATTTT. Its translation: CASSDRGDSGNTIYF. The whole variable domain, filled in from reference TRBV18 and TRBJ1-3, reads NAGVMQNPRHLVRRRGQEARLRCSPMKGHSHVYWYRQLPEEGLKFMVYLQKENIIDESGMPKERFSAEFPKEGPSILRIQQVVRGDSAAYFCASSDRGDSGNTIYFGEGSWLTVV.